The present T cell receptor beta chain was sequenced within a study of blood T cell repertoires in COVID-19. Overall study context: Samples of COVID-19 (acute and convalescent) were obtained from the United States, Italy and Spain. In each case, the material was cDNA or gDNA derived from T cells, B-cell-depleted T cells, or PBMCs.

Per germline, CDR1 MNHEY and CDR2 SVGAGI. CDR3 size: 15 residues. Trimming removed 3 bases from V and 1 base from J, with 9 bases in between. Methods used by the authors: From reference gene primer amplification, estimates of nucleated cell counts were derived. Libraries were prepared by immunoSEQ multiplex PCR; TCRdb keeps only in-frame clonotypes and omits some of them. V and J calls and clone size come straight from that table; D and trimming were deduced from the DNA. In the table there are 350,000 or so clones, approximately 88% of which are singletons. Seattle's cohort entered during active infection and was followed longitudinally.

The TCR originated in a woman aged 25 to 39 with COVID-19, enrolled during active disease. V usage is TRBV6-5 and J usage is TRBJ2-2; D might be TRBD1 (6 bases). The material sequenced was peripheral blood. CDR3 bases: TGTGCCAGCAGTTATTTACAGGGGAACACCGGGGAGCTGTTTTTT. It encodes CASSYLQGNTGELFF.